The sample holds a few counts of the clone carrying this TCR beta chain. Antigen: not known. This specimen comes from a study of blood T cells in healthy people across ages. From germline, CDR1 is SGHVS and CDR2 FQNEAQ. V was pared by 1 base and J by 8 bases, with 13 bases between. CDR3 length: 14 residues. Per sample, a minimum of 6 million PBMCs were isolated. General study points: Bulk PBMC profiling left naive and antigen-experienced comparisons inconclusive.

The second PCR ran roughly 6 to 11 cycles with a sample-barcoded 5' primer and J-beta primers. Each cDNA molecule received a tag from a template-switch adaptor that had 12 random nucleotides. All samples gave at least 2.5 million CDR3-containing paired-end reads. TCRdb reprocessed the 5' RACE reads with MiXCR, giving one entry per CDR3 protein. Of hundreds of thousands of distinct CDR3 sequences in the sample, more than 45% were seen once. The rearrangement uses TRBV7-8 and TRBJ2-3; possible D gene TRBD1, 5 bases. The clonotype originates from a man aged 30 to 45 in good health. The sequenced sample consisted of blood. The CDR3 protein is CASSLGQGPGTQYF. The CDR3 region has the DNA TGTGCCAGCAGCTTAGGGCAGGGCCCGGGTACGCAGTATTTT. Full variable domain (outside the CDR3, taken from reference TRBV7-8 and TRBJ2-3): GAGVSQSPRYKVAKRGQDVALRCDPISGHVSLFWYQQALGQGPEFLTYFQNEAQLDKSGLPSDRFFAERPEGSVSTLKIQRTQQEDSAVYLCASSLGQGPGTQYFGPGTRLTVL.